The TCR beta chain under discussion was sequenced for a study of blood T cell repertoires in COVID-19. Across the whole study: The United States, Italy and Spain were the sources of the acute and convalescent COVID-19 samples. The analysed material was cDNA or gDNA that came from T cells, B-cell-depleted T cells, or PBMCs.

Authors' methods: It was from reference gene primer amplification that nucleated cell counts were estimated. The table came from immunoSEQ multiplex PCR; TCRdb's copy has only in-frame clones and leaves some out. The DNA was the basis for D and trimming; V, J and clone size are from that table. Here the sample spans some 27,000 clones, 65% to 70% being singletons. V shed 3 bases, J shed 0 bases, and the junction held 2 bases outside the gene matches. Germline V CDR1 and CDR2: LNHDA, SQIVND (reference sequence). The CDR3 is made up of 16 amino acids. This clone has only a few counts. The sequence came from a human donor in a cohort sampled during active COVID-19. Sequencing was carried out using peripheral blood. The rearrangement links TRBV19 to TRBJ2-6; 7 bases fit TRBD1. CDR3 region: CASSIWDSSGANVLTF. CDR3 nucleotide sequence: TGTGCCAGTAGTATCTGGGACAGCTCTGGGGCCAACGTCCTGACTTTC.